Shown below are 21 T cell receptor beta chains from a single sample sequenced in a study of T cells in women clearing cervical HPV infection. Data came from immunoSEQ multiplex PCR; TCRdb stores just in-frame clones and leaves some out. The sample holds tens of thousands of clones. Sequences were obtained from blood buffy coat. The receptor set was obtained from a woman between 18 and 70 years old with a cervical HPV16 infection that either progressed to CIN3+ or cleared (not recorded which).

As concerns this clone: The read ends 3 residues shy of where the CDR3 ends; the end is completed using the germline J gene. This same CDR3 is encoded by further DNA sequences in the sample. This chain joins TRBV18 and TRBJ2-2; 9 positions match TRBD1. Per the germline V gene, CDR1 is KGHSH and CDR2 is LQKENI. The CDR3 is 15 residues long. CDR3 sequence: CASSPYGTGREKLFF. The sequenced CDR3 bases are TGTGCCAGCTCACCATACGGGACAGGGAGAGAAAAG. Supplemented by reference TRBV18 and TRBJ2-2, the full variable domain reads NAGVMQNPRHLVRRRGQEARLRCSPMKGHSHVYWYRQLPEEGLKFMVYLQKENIIDESGMPKERFSAEFPKEGPSILRIQQVVRGDSAAYFCASSPYGTGREKLFFGEGSRLTVL.

On this clone: From the germline J gene comes the end of the CDR3, since the read stops 3 residues before it. The gene calls are TRBV5-1 and TRBJ2-4; TRBD2 aligns across 11 bases. CDR1 is SGHRS, CDR2 YFSETQ, per germline. The CDR3 runs to 15 residues. The CDR3 DNA, read in part, is TGCGCCAGCAGCTTGGATGTTGGTAGCGGGAGGGCT. Its protein is CASSLDVGSGRA. The entire CDR3 sequence reads CASSLDVGSGRAQYF.

The CDR3 DNA, read in part, is TGTGCCAGCAGTCCCGGGACAGGCCACTCCTACGAG. Protein: CASSPGTGHSYE. The entire CDR3 protein reads CASSPGTGHSYEQYF. The rearrangement links TRBV28 to TRBJ2-7; 8 nucleotides align to TRBD1. The read finishes 3 residues shy of the CDR3 end, and the germline J gene is used to complete it. The germline CDR1 and CDR2 sequences are MDHEN and SYDVKM. This CDR3 region has 15 residues. The junction had 6 bases not matched to a gene; V was cut back by 5 bases and J by 0 bases.

Concerning this clone itself: The read terminates 3 residues before the CDR3 end, so the remaining end is supplied by the germline J gene. The rearrangement joins TRBV30 to TRBJ1-6; tentatively, D is TRBD1 (6 bases). CDR3 length equals 13 residues. Between the trimmed V and J ends, which lost 7 bases and 5 bases, there was a span of 12 bases. From germline, CDR1 is GTSNPN and CDR2 SVGIG (reference sequence). CDR3 residues: CASGHYNNSPLHF. CDR3 DNA (partial): TGTGCCTCGGGACACTACAATAATTCACCC.

Worth noting for this clone: The junction departs from germline at one end; a sequencing error may be responsible. From the germline J gene comes the end of the CDR3, since the read stops 3 residues before it. The same CDR3 can be traced to other DNA sequences in this sample. The J gene is TRBJ2-3, the V gene TRBV20-1, with 13 bases identical to TRBD2. The CDR3 loop spans 14 amino acids. CDR1 DFQATT and CDR2 SNEGSKA come from the germline V gene (reference sequence). The DNA read from the CDR3 is TGCAGTGCCAGACTAGCGGGAGGCACGGATACG. This translates into CSARLAGGTDT. The full CDR3 sequence reads CSARLAGGTDTQYF.

Comment on this clone: The read stops 3 residues short of the end of the CDR3; the missing end is completed from the germline J gene. The chain recombines TRBV7-6 with TRBJ2-7; the match to TRBD2 covers 10 bases. Germline CDR1 and CDR2: SGHVS and FNYEAQ. The length of the CDR3 is 16 residues. J was trimmed by 1 base and V by 0 bases; bases with no gene match: 3. The CDR3: CASSLAASGGSYEQYF. CDR3 DNA, as far as it was read: TGTGCCAGCAGCTTAGCAGCTAGCGGGGGATCCTACGAG.

Of note for this clone: The read terminates 3 residues before the CDR3 end, so the remaining end is supplied by the germline J gene. This chain joins TRBV20-1 and TRBJ2-3; TRBD1 agrees at 10 bases. Per the germline V gene, CDR1 is DFQATT and CDR2 is SNEGSKA (reference sequence). The CDR3 is 14 amino acids. The V and J ends lost 3 bases and 4 bases, in that order; junction bases with no gene match: 4. The DNA read from the CDR3 is TGCAGTGCTAGCGACAGGGGGCCCCCAGATACG. Translated: CSASDRGPPDT. The CDR3, in full, reads CSASDRGPPDTQYF.

On this clone itself: The CDR3 goes on 3 residues after the read ends, and that part is filled in from the germline J gene. The chain couples TRBV7-3 to TRBJ2-1; TRBD1 might be the D (5 bases). The CDR3 runs 13 residues. Deletions cut 0 bases from V and 6 bases from J, with 6 bases between. Germline V gene sequence: CDR1 SGHTA, CDR2 FQGTGA. This CDR3 is CASSLTGANEQFF. The covered CDR3 bases are TGTGCCAGCAGCTTAACAGGGGCCAATGAG.

Of note for this clone: The read stops 3 residues short of the end of the CDR3; the missing end is completed from the germline J gene. J is TRBJ2-3 and V is TRBV29-1; possible D gene TRBD2, 5 bases. Trimming left V 7 bases short and J 0 bases short, with 17 bases between. The germline V gene has CDR1 SQVTM and CDR2 ANQGSEA. CDR3 length equals 15 residues. CDR3 amino acids: CSAYTNRGSTDTQYF. CDR3 DNA, as far as it was read: TGCAGCGCCTATACGAACCGGGGTAGCACAGATACG.

A word on this clone: The read ends 3 residues before the CDR3 terminus; that terminus is restored from the germline J gene. The chain joins TRBV4-2 to TRBJ2-5, with TRBD2 as a possible D gene (6 bases). CDR1 LGHNA and CDR2 YNFKEQ come from the germline V gene. The length of the CDR3 is 16 residues. Trimming took 4 bases from V and 1 from J, leaving 16 bases between them. CDR3 amino acids: CASSPSLGGGQETQYF. The CDR3 bases that were read are TGTGCCAGCAGCCCCTCGCTCGGGGGAGGCCAAGAGACC.

The DNA read from the CDR3 is TGTGCCAGCAGTGAAGCCGACTGCTCCTACGAG. Translating gives CASSEADCSYE. The entire CDR3 reads CASSEADCSYEQYF. The rearrangement links TRBV6-1 to TRBJ2-7; D remains unclear. The read finishes 3 residues shy of the CDR3 end, and the germline J gene is used to complete it. Trimming shortened V by 0 bases and J by 0 bases, and 6 bases separated the two germline ends. Germline V gives CDR1 MNHNS, CDR2 SASEGT. CDR3 length equals 14 residues.

Comment on this clone: With the read ending 3 residues before the CDR3 end, the germline J gene is used to fill in that end. The chain is built from TRBV7-8 and TRBJ1-5, with 7 bases lining up with TRBD1. This CDR3 has 14 amino acids. CDR1 is SGHVS, CDR2 FQNEAQ, per germline. The V and J ends lost 5 bases and 6 bases, in that order; junction bases with no gene match: 7. The CDR3 DNA, read in part, is TGTGCCAGCAGCGTCGAGGGGGCGGTTCAGCCC. Amino acids: CASSVEGAVQP. In full, the CDR3 reads CASSVEGAVQPQHF.

Comment on this clone: The CDR3 extends 3 residues past the end of the read, so its final part is completed from the germline J gene. This chain connects TRBV7-6 to TRBJ1-2; 10 bases map to TRBD1. This CDR3 contains 14 residues. V was pared by 4 bases and J by 6 bases, with 5 bases of the junction left unmatched. From germline, CDR1 is SGHVS and CDR2 FNYEAQ. This CDR3 is CASSSDRGRNGYTF. The sequenced part of the CDR3 DNA is TGTGCCAGCAGCTCGGACAGGGGGAGGAATGGC.

Note on this clone: Coverage ceases 3 residues before the CDR3 finishes, and the germline J gene fills in the end. The gene calls are TRBV7-2 and TRBJ1-4; D not resolved. Germline CDR1 SGHTA, CDR2 FQGNSA. CDR3 length: 13 residues. The sequenced CDR3 bases are TGTGCCAGCAGCTCCCTCTATAATTCACCA. Translated: CASSSLYNSP. The whole CDR3 sequence is CASSSLYNSPLFF.

About this clone itself: The sequence runs out 3 residues before the end of the CDR3; the remainder is reconstructed from the germline J gene. The V gene is TRBV2, the J gene TRBJ2-5; TRBD2 agrees at 16 bases. CDR3 length: 15 residues. V lost 11 bases and J lost 1; bases outside the gene matches: 4. Germline V gene lookup returns CDR1 SNHLY and CDR2 FYNNEI. CDR3 bases read: TGTGCCCAGGGACTAGCGGGAGGGATCCAAGAGACC. Protein product: CAQGLAGGIQET. In full, the CDR3 is CAQGLAGGIQETQYF.

With respect to this clone: From the germline J gene comes the end of the CDR3, since the read stops 3 residues before it. The V gene is TRBV5-4, the J gene TRBJ1-1, with 9 positions matching TRBD1. The CDR3 contains 14 residues. Germline-derived CDR1 and CDR2 are SGHNT and YYREEE (reference sequence). V lost 3 bases to trimming and J lost 5 bases; unmatched junction nucleotides: 5. CDR3 DNA, as far as it was read: TGTGCCAGCAGCTCGCCGGGACAGGGAACTGAA. This encodes CASSSPGQGTE. In full, the CDR3 reads CASSSPGQGTEAFF.

Note on this clone: The CDR3 end is not reached by the read, which stops 3 residues before it; the germline J gene fills it in. V usage is TRBV2 and J usage is TRBJ2-3; D gene uncertain. The CDR3 sequence is 12 residues long. The germline V gene has CDR1 SNHLY and CDR2 FYNNEI. V lost 7 bases and J 1 base, leaving 6 bases between the germline ends. The part of the CDR3 DNA that was read is TGTGCCAGCACTCCCGGCACAGATACG. Translation gives CASTPGTDT. The full-length CDR3 reads as CASTPGTDTQYF.

In the case of this clone: The read halts 3 residues ahead of the CDR3 end, with the missing end drawn from the germline J gene. The chain uses TRBV12-3 or TRBV12-4 and TRBJ2-3, with 12 bases aligning to TRBD2. Germline trimming cut 5 bases from V and 1 base from J; bases unmatched to any gene: 7. CDR3 length: 17 amino acids. CDR3 DNA (partial): TGTGCCAGCAGTCGGACTAGCGGGGCTGGACGCACAGATACG. Encoded protein: CASSRTSGAGRTDT. The whole CDR3 sequence is CASSRTSGAGRTDTQYF.

Remarks on this clone: The read falls 3 residues short of the CDR3 end, and the missing part is taken from the germline J gene. V usage is TRBV2 and J usage is TRBJ1-5; possible D gene TRBD1, 5 bases. Germline CDR1 and CDR2: SNHLY and FYNNEI. Trimming removed 11 bases at V and 1 base at J, with 15 bases between. This CDR3 has 14 amino acids. Partial CDR3 DNA: TGTGCCCTAAGCGGGGGAGGGAGCAATCAGCCC. Translation: CALSGGGSNQP. The entire CDR3 protein is CALSGGGSNQPQHF.

As to this clone: The CDR3 is cut off 3 residues early in the read; its end comes from the germline J gene. The chain uses TRBV23-1 and TRBJ2-7; D may be TRBD1 (6 bases). TRBV23-1 is given ORF status, its function remaining uncertain. With 2 bases removed from V and 0 bases from J, the gap between germline ends came to 14 bases. The CDR3 runs to 16 residues. Partial CDR3 DNA: TGCGCCAGCAGTCAAGGGCCAGGGGTAAGCTCCTACGAG. It codes for CASSQGPGVSSYE. The CDR3 in its entirety is CASSQGPGVSSYEQYF.

Notes on this clone: The read terminates 3 residues before the CDR3 end, so the remaining end is supplied by the germline J gene. The genes are TRBV7-2 and TRBJ2-7, with a weak D call TRBD2 (5 bases). The V end lost 0 bases, the J end lost 3 bases, and 15 bases lay between the germline ends. The CDR3 contains 16 residues. The V gene's germline CDR1 is SGHTA and CDR2 FQGNSA. CDR3 bases read: TGTGCCAGCAGCTTAGCTTTTAATACGGGGAGCTACGAG. It translates to CASSLAFNTGSYE. The whole CDR3 protein reads CASSLAFNTGSYEQYF. The full variable domain, in which reference TRBV7-2 and TRBJ2-7 provide the parts outside the CDR3, is GAGVSQSPSNKVTEKGKDVELRCDPISGHTALYWYRQSLGQGLEFLIYFQGNSAPDKSGLPSDRFSAERTGGSVSTLTIQRTQQEDSAVYLCASSLAFNTGSYEQYFGPGTRLTVT.